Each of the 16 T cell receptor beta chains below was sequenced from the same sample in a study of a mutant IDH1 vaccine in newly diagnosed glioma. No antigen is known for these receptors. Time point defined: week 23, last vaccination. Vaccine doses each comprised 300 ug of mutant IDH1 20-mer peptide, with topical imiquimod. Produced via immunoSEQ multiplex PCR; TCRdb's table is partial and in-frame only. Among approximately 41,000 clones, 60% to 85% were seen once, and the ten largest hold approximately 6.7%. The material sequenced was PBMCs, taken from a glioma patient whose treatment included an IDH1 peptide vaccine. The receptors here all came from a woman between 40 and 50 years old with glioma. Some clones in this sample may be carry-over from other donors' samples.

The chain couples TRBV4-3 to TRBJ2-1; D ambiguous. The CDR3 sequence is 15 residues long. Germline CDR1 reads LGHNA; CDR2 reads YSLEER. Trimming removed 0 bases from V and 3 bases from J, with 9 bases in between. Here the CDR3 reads CASSQELPRYNEQFF. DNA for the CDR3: TGCGCCAGCAGCCAAGAACTTCCCCGCTACAATGAGCAGTTCTTC.

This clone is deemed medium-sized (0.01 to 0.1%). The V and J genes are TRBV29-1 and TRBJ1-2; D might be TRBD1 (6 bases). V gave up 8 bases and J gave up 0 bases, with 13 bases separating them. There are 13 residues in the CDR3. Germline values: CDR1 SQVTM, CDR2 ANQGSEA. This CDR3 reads CSPWGQANYGYTF. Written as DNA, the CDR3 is TGCAGCCCCTGGGGACAAGCTAACTATGGCTACACCTTC. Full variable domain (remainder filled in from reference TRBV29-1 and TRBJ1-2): SAVISQKPSRDICQRGTSLTIQCQVDSQVTMMFWYRQQPGQSLTLIATANQGSEATYESGFVIDKFPISRPNLTFSTLTVSNMSPEDSSIYLCSPWGQANYGYTFGSGTRLTVV.

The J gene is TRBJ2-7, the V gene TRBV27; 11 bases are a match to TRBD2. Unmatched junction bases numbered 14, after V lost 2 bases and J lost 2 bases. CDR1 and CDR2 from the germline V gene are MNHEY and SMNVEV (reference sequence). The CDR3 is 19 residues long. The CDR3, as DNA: TGTGCCAGCAGTTTAATTCCTAGCGGGGGGCTACTATCCGCCTACGAGCAGTACTTC. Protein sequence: CASSLIPSGGLLSAYEQYF.

CDR3 nucleotide sequence: TGCGCCAGCAGCCAAGAGTCCAGGCCTCATTCACCCCTCCACTTT. It encodes CASSQESRPHSPLHF. The rearrangement joins TRBV4-1 to TRBJ1-6, with D uncertain. The CDR3 sequence is 15 residues long. Germline V gene sequence: CDR1 MGHRA, CDR2 YSYEKL. Trimming took 0 bases from V and 8 from J, leaving 11 bases between them.

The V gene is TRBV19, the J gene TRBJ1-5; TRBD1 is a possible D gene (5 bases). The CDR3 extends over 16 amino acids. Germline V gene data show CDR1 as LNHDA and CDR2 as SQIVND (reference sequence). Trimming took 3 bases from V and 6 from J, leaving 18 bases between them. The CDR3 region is CASSIDWGRISQPQHF. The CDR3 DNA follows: TGTGCCAGTAGTATTGATTGGGGCAGGATCAGTCAGCCCCAGCATTTT.

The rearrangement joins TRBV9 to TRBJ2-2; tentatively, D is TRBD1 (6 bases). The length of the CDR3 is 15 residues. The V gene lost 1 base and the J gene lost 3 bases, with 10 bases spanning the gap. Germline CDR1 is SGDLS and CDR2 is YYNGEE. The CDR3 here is CASSVISGDTGELFF. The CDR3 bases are TGTGCCAGCAGCGTAATCTCAGGGGACACCGGGGAGCTGTTTTTT.

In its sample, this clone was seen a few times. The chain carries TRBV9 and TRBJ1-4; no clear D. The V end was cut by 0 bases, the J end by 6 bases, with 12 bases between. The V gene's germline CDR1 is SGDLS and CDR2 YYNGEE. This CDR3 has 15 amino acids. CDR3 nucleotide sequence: TGTGCCAGCAGCGTAGGAGGGTACAGTGATGAAAAACTGTTTTTT. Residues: CASSVGGYSDEKLFF.

The CDR3 reads CASRGLAANEQFF. For the CDR3, the DNA is TGTGCCAGCAGGGGACTAGCGGCAAATGAGCAGTTCTTC. This chain connects TRBV27 to TRBJ2-1, with TRBD2 matching over 11 bases. The CDR3 covers 13 residues. V lost 6 bases and J lost 7; bases outside the gene matches: 2. From germline, CDR1 is MNHEY and CDR2 SMNVEV (reference sequence).

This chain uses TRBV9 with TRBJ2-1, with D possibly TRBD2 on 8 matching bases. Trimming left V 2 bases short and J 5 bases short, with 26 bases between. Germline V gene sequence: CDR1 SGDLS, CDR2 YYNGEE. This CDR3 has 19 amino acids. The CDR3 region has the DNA TGTGCCAGCAGCGTCCGCCCAGGGGGGGGACTAGAGGCTCACAATGAGCAGTTCTTC. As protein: CASSVRPGGGLEAHNEQFF. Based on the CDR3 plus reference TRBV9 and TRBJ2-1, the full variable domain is DSGVTQTPKHLITATGQRVTLRCSPRSGDLSVYWYQQSLDQGLQFLIQYYNGEERAKGNILERFSAQQFPDLHSELNLSSLELGDSALYFCASSVRPGGGLEAHNEQFFGPGTRLTVL.

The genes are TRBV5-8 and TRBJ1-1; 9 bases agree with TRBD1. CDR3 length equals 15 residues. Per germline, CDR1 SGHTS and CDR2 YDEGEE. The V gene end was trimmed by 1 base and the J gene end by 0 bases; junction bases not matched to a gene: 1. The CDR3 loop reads CASSLTGGLNTEAFF. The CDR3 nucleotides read TGTGCCAGCAGCTTGACAGGGGGCTTGAACACTGAAGCTTTCTTT.

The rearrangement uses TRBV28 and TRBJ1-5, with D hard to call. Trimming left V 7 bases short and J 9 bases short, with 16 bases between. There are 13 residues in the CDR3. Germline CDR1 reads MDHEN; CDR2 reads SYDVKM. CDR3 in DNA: TGTGCCAGCACCGTTGACCGTACGACGCCCCAGCATTTT. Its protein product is CASTVDRTTPQHF.

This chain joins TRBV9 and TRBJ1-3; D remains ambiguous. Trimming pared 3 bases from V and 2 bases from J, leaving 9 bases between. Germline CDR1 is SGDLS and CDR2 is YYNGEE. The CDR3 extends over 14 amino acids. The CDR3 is CASSGITAGNTIYF. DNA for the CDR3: TGTGCCAGCAGCGGGATTACGGCTGGAAACACCATATATTTT.

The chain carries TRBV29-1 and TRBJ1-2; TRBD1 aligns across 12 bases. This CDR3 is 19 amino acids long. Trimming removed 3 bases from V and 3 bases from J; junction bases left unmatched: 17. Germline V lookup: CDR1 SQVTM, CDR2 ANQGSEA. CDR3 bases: TGCAGCGTTGAGACGCGGTCCCGGGACAGGGGGCTTATCTACTATGGCTACACCTTC. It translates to CSVETRSRDRGLIYYGYTF.

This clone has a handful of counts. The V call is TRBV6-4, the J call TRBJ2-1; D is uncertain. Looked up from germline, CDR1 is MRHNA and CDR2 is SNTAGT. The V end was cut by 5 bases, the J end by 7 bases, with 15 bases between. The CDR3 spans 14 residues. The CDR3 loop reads CASSSLDGGNEQFF. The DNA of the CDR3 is TGTGCCAGCAGTAGCCTTGACGGTGGAAATGAGCAGTTCTTC.

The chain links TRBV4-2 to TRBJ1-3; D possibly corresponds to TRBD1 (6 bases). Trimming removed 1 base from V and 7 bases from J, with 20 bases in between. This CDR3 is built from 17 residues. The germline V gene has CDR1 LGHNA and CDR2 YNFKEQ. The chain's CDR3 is CASSQVGAQGWVNTIYF. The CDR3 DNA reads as TGTGCCAGCAGCCAAGTAGGTGCACAGGGCTGGGTGAACACCATATATTTT.

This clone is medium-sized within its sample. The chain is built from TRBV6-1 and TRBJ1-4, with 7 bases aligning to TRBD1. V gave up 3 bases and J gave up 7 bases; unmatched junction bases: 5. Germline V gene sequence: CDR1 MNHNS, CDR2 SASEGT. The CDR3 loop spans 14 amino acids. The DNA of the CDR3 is TGTGCCAGCAGTGAGGTCTCAGGGGGTGAAAAACTGTTTTTT. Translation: CASSEVSGGEKLFF.